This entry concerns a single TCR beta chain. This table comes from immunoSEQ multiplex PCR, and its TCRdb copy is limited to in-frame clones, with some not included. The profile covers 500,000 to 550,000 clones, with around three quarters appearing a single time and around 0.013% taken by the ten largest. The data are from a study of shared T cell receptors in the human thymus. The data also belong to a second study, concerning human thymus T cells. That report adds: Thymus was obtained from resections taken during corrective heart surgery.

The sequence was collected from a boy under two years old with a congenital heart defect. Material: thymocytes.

For the CDR3, the DNA is TGTGCCAGCAGCTTAATCGCTAGCGGGAGGATCTTTAATCCTAGCACAGATACGCAGTATTTT. This codes for CASSLIASGRIFNPSTDTQYF. The V and J genes are TRBV7-3 and TRBJ2-3; 11 nucleotides agree with TRBD2. Trimming took 1 base from V and 0 from J; bases not matched to a gene: 15. Germline assignment: CDR1 SGHTA and CDR2 FQGTGA. The CDR3 length is 21 residues.